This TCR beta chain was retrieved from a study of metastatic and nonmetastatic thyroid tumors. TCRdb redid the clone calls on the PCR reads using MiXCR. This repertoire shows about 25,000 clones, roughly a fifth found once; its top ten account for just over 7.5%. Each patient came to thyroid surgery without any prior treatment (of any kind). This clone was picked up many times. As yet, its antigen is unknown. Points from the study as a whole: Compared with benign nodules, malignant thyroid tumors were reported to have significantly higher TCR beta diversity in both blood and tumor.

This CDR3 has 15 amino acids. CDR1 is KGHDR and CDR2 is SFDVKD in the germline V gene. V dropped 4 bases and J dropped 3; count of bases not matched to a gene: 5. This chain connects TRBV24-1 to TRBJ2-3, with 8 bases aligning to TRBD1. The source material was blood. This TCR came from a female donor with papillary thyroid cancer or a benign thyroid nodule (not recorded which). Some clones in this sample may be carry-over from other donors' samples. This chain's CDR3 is CATSERQGWTDTQYF. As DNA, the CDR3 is TGTGCCACCAGTGAACGACAGGGGTGGACAGATACGCAGTATTTT.